The rows below give T cell receptor beta chains drawn from one sample of a study of regulatory T cells in long-lasting Graves disease. TCRdb itself ran the multiplex PCR reads through MiXCR, one entry per CDR3 protein. Among more than 400,000 distinct CDR3 sequences listed, around 17% were seen once. The same sample was also used in a study of T cells in Graves' hyperthyroidism and ophthalmopathy.

The specimen was peripheral blood mononuclear cells (PBMCs), collected at new diagnosis, from a patient treated with antithyroid drugs. These receptors were obtained from a woman in her 30s with Graves disease. Both conserved end residues are part of each CDR3. Fields, in order: CDR3 DNA, CDR3 protein, V gene, D gene, clone size, J gene. The D gene is left open where the match is weak. Size values are once, few and many counts, or a class for expanded clones, and some rows have none.

DNA: TGCAGTGCTAGCGGGCGGGAGCTCTACAATGAGCAGTTCTTC
CDR3: CSASGRELYNEQFF
V: TRBV20-1
D: TRBD2
size: -
J: TRBJ2-1

DNA: TGTGCCAGTAGTATGGGCTCCTACAATGAGCAGTTCTTC
CDR3: CASSMGSYNEQFF
V: TRBV19
D: -
size: once
J: TRBJ2-1

DNA: TGTGCCAGCAGTTTCCGTGGGAGGGCCGGCGGGGAGCTGTTTTTT
CDR3: CASSFRGRAGGELFF
V: TRBV6-2/TRBV6-3
D: TRBD2
size: many
J: TRBJ2-2

DNA: TGTGCCAGCAGTTACCTCGGAGAAGATACGCAGTATTTT
CDR3: CASSYLGEDTQYF
V: TRBV6-5
D: -
size: -
J: TRBJ2-3

DNA: TGTGCCAGCAGTTCTAGACAGGGACTGCTAAATCAGCCCCAGCATTTT
CDR3: CASSSRQGLLNQPQHF
V: TRBV27
D: TRBD1
size: few
J: TRBJ1-5

DNA: TGTGCCATCAGTGCGGACAGGAACACCGGGGAGCTGTTTTTT
CDR3: CAISADRNTGELFF
V: TRBV10-3
D: -
size: few
J: TRBJ2-2

DNA: TGTGCCAGCAGTTTAGCCGGGACAGGGGGTTACACAGATACGCAGTATTTT
CDR3: CASSLAGTGGYTDTQYF
V: TRBV28
D: TRBD1
size: -
J: TRBJ2-3

DNA: TGTGCCAGCAGCCAAGAAGGGTATTTCGAAAAACTGTTTTTT
CDR3: CASSQEGYFEKLFF
V: TRBV14
D: -
size: few
J: TRBJ1-4

DNA: TGTGCCAGCTCACCACCCGGTCAGGCATCCTACAATGAGCAGTTCTTC
CDR3: CASSPPGQASYNEQFF
V: TRBV18
D: -
size: many
J: TRBJ2-1

DNA: TGTGCCAGCAGCGGGGACAGGGCCTACAATGAGCAGTTCTTC
CDR3: CASSGDRAYNEQFF
V: TRBV7-9
D: TRBD1
size: few
J: TRBJ2-1

DNA: TGTGCCAGCAGTTTCGGGGGGGGCCGGGAGCAGTACTTC
CDR3: CASSFGGGREQYF
V: TRBV27
D: TRBD2
size: many
J: TRBJ2-7

DNA: TGCGCCAGCAGCCAAAGCCGGAGTTCGGATACGCAGTATTTT
CDR3: CASSQSRSSDTQYF
V: TRBV4-3
D: -
size: many
J: TRBJ2-3

DNA: TGTGCCAGCAGCCAAGATTGGAACGAGCAGTACTTC
CDR3: CASSQDWNEQYF
V: TRBV14
D: -
size: many
J: TRBJ2-7

DNA: TGCGCCAGCAGCTTGGCAGGGCTAGCGGGAGGGCCGTCCTACGAGCAGTACTTC
CDR3: CASSLAGLAGGPSYEQYF
V: TRBV5-1
D: TRBD2
size: many
J: TRBJ2-7

DNA: TGTGCCAGTGGTCCGACGGTTTATCAGCCCCAGCATTTT
CDR3: CASGPTVYQPQHF
V: TRBV2
D: -
size: few
J: TRBJ1-5

DNA: TGCAGTTGGAGGGGAACCTATGGCTACACCTTC
CDR3: CSWRGTYGYTF
V: TRBV20-1
D: -
size: many
J: TRBJ1-2

DNA: TGTGCCAGCAGTGAGGGGACGGACAATGAGCAGTTCTTC
CDR3: CASSEGTDNEQFF
V: TRBV2
D: -
size: many
J: TRBJ2-1

DNA: TGCGCCAGCAGCCATTACCCCACAGATACGCAGTATTTT
CDR3: CASSHYPTDTQYF
V: TRBV4-3
D: -
size: -
J: TRBJ2-3

DNA: TGTGCCAGCAGCTACTTGGGTAGGACAGATCCCCAAGAGACCCAGTACTTC
CDR3: CASSYLGRTDPQETQYF
V: TRBV6-5
D: -
size: many
J: TRBJ2-5

DNA: TGTGCCAGCAGTTACGTCGCCAGAAGCTCCTATAATTCACCCCTCCACTTT
CDR3: CASSYVARSSYNSPLHF
V: TRBV6-2/TRBV6-3
D: -
size: few
J: TRBJ1-6

DNA: TGTGCCAGCAGTTTATTTAGAAACAGCGGGTACACTGAAGCTTTCTTT
CDR3: CASSLFRNSGYTEAFF
V: TRBV27
D: -
size: many
J: TRBJ1-1

DNA: TGTGCCAGCAGCCAAACCCGGGACAATACGCAGTATTTT
CDR3: CASSQTRDNTQYF
V: TRBV3-1
D: -
size: -
J: TRBJ2-3

DNA: TGTGCCAGCAGTTCCGATAGCGGGAGTAGGTACAATGAGCAGTTCTTC
CDR3: CASSSDSGSRYNEQFF
V: TRBV28
D: TRBD2
size: many
J: TRBJ2-1

DNA: TGCAGTGCTCCCTCGGGCCCAGCGGGAGGGTACGAGCAGTACTTC
CDR3: CSAPSGPAGGYEQYF
V: TRBV20-1
D: TRBD2
size: many
J: TRBJ2-7

DNA: TGTGCCAGCAGTTACCGACAGCGTCCTGTTTACGAGCAGTACTTC
CDR3: CASSYRQRPVYEQYF
V: TRBV6-5
D: -
size: -
J: TRBJ2-7

DNA: TGTGCCAGCAGCTGGCAAGTGCAGGGCTATGGCTACACCTTC
CDR3: CASSWQVQGYGYTF
V: TRBV7-2
D: -
size: many
J: TRBJ1-2

DNA: TGTGCCTGGAGAGACACAGGGGGGGCCTCACCCCTCCACTTT
CDR3: CAWRDTGGASPLHF
V: TRBV30
D: TRBD1
size: -
J: TRBJ1-6

DNA: TGTGCCATCAGTGAGTTTGGACCGCTAAACACTGAAGCTTTCTTT
CDR3: CAISEFGPLNTEAFF
V: TRBV10-3
D: -
size: many
J: TRBJ1-1

DNA: TGTGCCAGCAGCTTAGATCAAGGGTTTGCTTTCTTT
CDR3: CASSLDQGFAFF
V: TRBV11-2
D: -
size: many
J: TRBJ1-1

DNA: TGTGCCAGCAGTTTAAAGGGGGCAAGATCCTACGAGCAGTACTTC
CDR3: CASSLKGARSYEQYF
V: TRBV12-3/TRBV12-4
D: TRBD1
size: many
J: TRBJ2-7

DNA: TGTGCCAGCAGCCCCTCTCGTGGGAGAGTTATCAACGAGCAGTACTTC
CDR3: CASSPSRGRVINEQYF
V: TRBV2
D: -
size: many
J: TRBJ2-7

DNA: TGTGCCAGCAGTTTGATTAAGGGGACTAGCGAACTTATAGCCTACAATGAGCAGTTCTTC
CDR3: CASSLIKGTSELIAYNEQFF
V: TRBV12-3/TRBV12-4
D: TRBD2
size: -
J: TRBJ2-1

DNA: TGTGCCAGCAGTCCCCAGGGGAATGAGCAGTTCTTC
CDR3: CASSPQGNEQFF
V: TRBV12-3/TRBV12-4
D: -
size: many
J: TRBJ2-1

DNA: TGTGCCTGGAGTATACGACGAGGGGGCAGTTCGAACTATGGCTACACCTTC
CDR3: CAWSIRRGGSSNYGYTF
V: TRBV30
D: TRBD1
size: many
J: TRBJ1-2

DNA: TGTGCCAGCAGTTTAGGCCCTTCCTACAGGACAGTCACTGAAGCTTTCTTT
CDR3: CASSLGPSYRTVTEAFF
V: TRBV28
D: -
size: many
J: TRBJ1-1

DNA: TGTGCCAGTAAGCTAGCCAACTACAATGAGCAGTTCTTC
CDR3: CASKLANYNEQFF
V: TRBV19
D: -
size: few
J: TRBJ2-1

DNA: TGTGCCAGCGCCTCCCTGCCGGGACTAGCGGGAGGGTCCTCCTACGAGCAGTACTTC
CDR3: CASASLPGLAGGSSYEQYF
V: TRBV28
D: TRBD2
size: many
J: TRBJ2-7

DNA: TGTGCCAGCAGTTTTGGGGCGGAGAGTCGGTTTAGGCAGTTCTTC
CDR3: CASSFGAESRFRQFF
V: TRBV12-3/TRBV12-4
D: -
size: few
J: TRBJ2-1

DNA: TGTGCCAGCAGTCCGTCTCCGGGACAGTCCCAAGAGACCCAGTACTTC
CDR3: CASSPSPGQSQETQYF
V: TRBV27
D: TRBD1
size: few
J: TRBJ2-5

DNA: TGTGCCACCAGTGATTCTCTCCGCGAAGTGACTAGCGGGAGAGGTGAGCAGTTCTTC
CDR3: CATSDSLREVTSGRGEQFF
V: TRBV24-1
D: TRBD2
size: many
J: TRBJ2-1

DNA: TGTGCCAGCAGTTACCGCATCGGTGACTCCTACGAGCAGTACTTC
CDR3: CASSYRIGDSYEQYF
V: TRBV6-9
D: -
size: -
J: TRBJ2-7

DNA: TGCGCCACCAGTAACAGCGGCTTCCAAGAGACCCAGTACTTC
CDR3: CATSNSGFQETQYF
V: TRBV10-2
D: -
size: many
J: TRBJ2-5

DNA: TGTGCCAGCAGTTTTACAGGACCTAACTATGGCTACACCTTC
CDR3: CASSFTGPNYGYTF
V: TRBV27
D: -
size: -
J: TRBJ1-2

DNA: TGTGCCAGTAGTATACGGACTAGCAGCCCTAAGTGGGCATACAATGAGCAGTTCTTC
CDR3: CASSIRTSSPKWAYNEQFF
V: TRBV19
D: TRBD2
size: -
J: TRBJ2-1

DNA: TGTGCCAGCAGTTCCCATGGCGATCAGGGGGGTGATTCACCCCTCCACTTT
CDR3: CASSSHGDQGGDSPLHF
V: TRBV28
D: TRBD1
size: many
J: TRBJ1-6

DNA: TGTGCCAGCAGTCCCGGGCCAAGGGCTACCGGGGAGCTGTTTTTT
CDR3: CASSPGPRATGELFF
V: TRBV28
D: -
size: few
J: TRBJ2-2

DNA: TGTGCCAGCAGTTGGTATAGCGGAAACTACGAGCAGTACTTC
CDR3: CASSWYSGNYEQYF
V: TRBV27
D: -
size: many
J: TRBJ2-7

DNA: TGTGCCACCAGCAGAGATTATGGGACAGGGGACAATGAGCAGTTCTTC
CDR3: CATSRDYGTGDNEQFF
V: TRBV15
D: TRBD1
size: -
J: TRBJ2-1

DNA: TGTGCCAGCAGCCAAGATTGGACAGGGGTTTCACCCCTCCACTTT
CDR3: CASSQDWTGVSPLHF
V: TRBV3-1
D: TRBD1
size: many
J: TRBJ1-6

DNA: TGCAGTGCTAGAAAGGGAGAAGAGACCCAGTACTTC
CDR3: CSARKGEETQYF
V: TRBV20-1
D: -
size: -
J: TRBJ2-5

DNA: TGTGCCAGCAGTTCCAGCCCCCGGCAGGGTGACAATCAGCCCCAGCATTTT
CDR3: CASSSSPRQGDNQPQHF
V: TRBV6-2/TRBV6-3
D: -
size: many
J: TRBJ1-5

DNA: TGTGCCAGCAGTTACAGAGGGGAGCTGTTTTTT
CDR3: CASSYRGELFF
V: TRBV13
D: -
size: many
J: TRBJ2-2